This T cell receptor (beta chain) is drawn from a study of esophageal squamous cell carcinoma under preoperative chemotherapy. Time point meaning: before preoperative PTX-NDP chemotherapy. This clonotype rates as medium-sized (0.01 to 0.1%). TCRdb re-called the PCR reads through MiXCR, storing one row per CDR3 protein. The sample carries about 6,600 distinct CDR3 sequences, approximately 33% recorded once. The CDR3 runs 12 residues. Collection took place from a patient given preoperative chemotherapy. This receptor was obtained from a human donor with esophageal squamous cell carcinoma. The donor label of this sample is uncertain. The rearrangement links TRBV12-3 or TRBV12-4 to TRBJ2-5; 7 nucleotides agree with TRBD1. The assigned J gene may be wrong: the sequence end matches TRBJ2-7 better. The CDR3 sequence: CASSRQGYEQYF. The CDR3, as DNA: TGTGCCAGCAGCCGACAGGGTTACGAGCAGTACTTC.